This note documents a single TCR beta chain sequence. Its target is not known. This entry belongs to a study of blood T cells in healthy people across ages. Findings and caveats of the study: Roughly linearly, TCR beta diversity per million T cells fell as age increased.

The CDR3 covers 14 residues. The trim removed 1 base at V and 4 bases at J, leaving 6 bases unmatched. Germline V CDR1 and CDR2: GTSNPN, SVGIG (reference sequence). Then a second PCR, running about 6 to 11 cycles, was carried out with a sample-barcoded 5' primer and a J-beta primer mix. All cDNA molecules were each tagged by a template-switch adaptor with 12 random nucleotides. From the 5' RACE reads, TCRdb called clonotypes with MiXCR, one entry per CDR3 protein. In the table there are hundreds of thousands of distinct CDR3 sequences, under 55% of which are singletons. The chain employs TRBV30 and TRBJ1-1; TRBD1 matches at 7 bases. Sequencing input: blood. The TCR comes from a man older than 75 in good health. CDR3 DNA sequence: TGTGCCTGGAGTGGTTACAGGGGATCCACTGAAGCTTTCTTT. Translation gives CAWSGYRGSTEAFF.